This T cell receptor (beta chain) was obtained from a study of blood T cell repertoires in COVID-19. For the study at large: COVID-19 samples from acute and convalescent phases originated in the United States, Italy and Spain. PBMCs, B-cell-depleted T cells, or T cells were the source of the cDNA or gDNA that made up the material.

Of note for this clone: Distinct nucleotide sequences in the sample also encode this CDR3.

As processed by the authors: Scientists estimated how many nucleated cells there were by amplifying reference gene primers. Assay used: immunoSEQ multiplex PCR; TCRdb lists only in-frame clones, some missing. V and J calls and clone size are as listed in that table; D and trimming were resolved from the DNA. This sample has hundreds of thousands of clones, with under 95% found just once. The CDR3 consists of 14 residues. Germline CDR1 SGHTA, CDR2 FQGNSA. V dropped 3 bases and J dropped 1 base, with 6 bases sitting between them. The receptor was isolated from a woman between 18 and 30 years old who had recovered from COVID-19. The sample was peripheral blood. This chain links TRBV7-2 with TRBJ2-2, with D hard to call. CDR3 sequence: CASSFGGNTGELFF. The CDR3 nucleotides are TGTGCCAGCAGCTTCGGCGGGAACACCGGGGAGCTGTTTTTT.